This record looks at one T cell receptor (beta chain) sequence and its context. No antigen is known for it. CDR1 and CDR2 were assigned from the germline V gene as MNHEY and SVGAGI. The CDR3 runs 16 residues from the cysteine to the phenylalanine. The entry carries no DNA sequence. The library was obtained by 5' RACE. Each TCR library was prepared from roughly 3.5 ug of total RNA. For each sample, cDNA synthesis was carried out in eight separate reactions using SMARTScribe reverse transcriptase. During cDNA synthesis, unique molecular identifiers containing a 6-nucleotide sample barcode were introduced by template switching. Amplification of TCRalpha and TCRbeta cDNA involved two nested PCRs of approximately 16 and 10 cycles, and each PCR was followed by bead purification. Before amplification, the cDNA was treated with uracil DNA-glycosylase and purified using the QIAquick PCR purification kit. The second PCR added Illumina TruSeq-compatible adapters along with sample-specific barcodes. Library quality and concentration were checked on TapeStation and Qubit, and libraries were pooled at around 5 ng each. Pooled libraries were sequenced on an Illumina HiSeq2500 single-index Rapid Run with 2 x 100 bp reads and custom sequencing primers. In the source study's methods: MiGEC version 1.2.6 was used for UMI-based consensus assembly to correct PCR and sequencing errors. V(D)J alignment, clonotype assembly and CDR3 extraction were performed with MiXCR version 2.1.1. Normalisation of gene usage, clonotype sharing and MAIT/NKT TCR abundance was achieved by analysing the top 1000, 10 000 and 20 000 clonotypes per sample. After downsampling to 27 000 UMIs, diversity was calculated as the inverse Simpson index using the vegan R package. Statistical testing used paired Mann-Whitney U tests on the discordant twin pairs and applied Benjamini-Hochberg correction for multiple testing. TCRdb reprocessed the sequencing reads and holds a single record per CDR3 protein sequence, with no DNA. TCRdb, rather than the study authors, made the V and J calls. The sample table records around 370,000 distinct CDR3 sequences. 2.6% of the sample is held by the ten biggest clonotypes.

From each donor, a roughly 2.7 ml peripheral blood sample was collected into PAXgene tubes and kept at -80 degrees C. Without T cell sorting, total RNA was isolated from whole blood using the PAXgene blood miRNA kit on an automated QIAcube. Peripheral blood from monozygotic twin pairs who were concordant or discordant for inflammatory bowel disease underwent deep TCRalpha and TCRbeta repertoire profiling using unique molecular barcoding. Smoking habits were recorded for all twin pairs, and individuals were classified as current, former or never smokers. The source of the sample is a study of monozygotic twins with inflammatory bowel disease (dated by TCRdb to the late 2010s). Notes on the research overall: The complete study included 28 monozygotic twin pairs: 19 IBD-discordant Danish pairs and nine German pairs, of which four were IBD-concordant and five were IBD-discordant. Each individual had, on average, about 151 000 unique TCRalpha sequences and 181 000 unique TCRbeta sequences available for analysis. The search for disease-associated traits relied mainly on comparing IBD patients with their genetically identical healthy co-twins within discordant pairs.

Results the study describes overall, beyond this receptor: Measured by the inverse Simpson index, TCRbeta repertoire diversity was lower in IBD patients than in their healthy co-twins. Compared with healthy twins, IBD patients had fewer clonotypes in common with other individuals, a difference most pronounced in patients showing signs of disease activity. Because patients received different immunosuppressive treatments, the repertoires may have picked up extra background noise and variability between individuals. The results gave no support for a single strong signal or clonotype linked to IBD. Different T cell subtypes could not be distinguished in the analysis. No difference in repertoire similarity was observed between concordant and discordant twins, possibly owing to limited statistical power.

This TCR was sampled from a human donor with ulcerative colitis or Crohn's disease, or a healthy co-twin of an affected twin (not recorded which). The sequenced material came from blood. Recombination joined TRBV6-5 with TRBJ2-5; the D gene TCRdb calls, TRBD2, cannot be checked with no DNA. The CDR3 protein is CASSYMLAGGMETQYF.